A single sample is the source of the 15 T cell receptor beta chains below, sequenced in a study of blood T cell repertoires in COVID-19. Generated by immunoSEQ multiplex PCR, the TCRdb table keeps only in-frame clones and is missing some. This table has about 44,000 clones, approximately 90% appearing once. The sample comprised peripheral blood. The receptors come from a woman over 75 in a cohort sampled during active or convalescent COVID-19.

The chain employs TRBV3-1 (or the pseudogene TRBV3-2) and TRBJ1-6, with 7 nucleotides matching TRBD1. The length of the CDR3 is 17 residues. After removal of 1 base from V and 19 bases from J, the junction contained 22 bases not matched to a gene. Germline-derived CDR1 and CDR2 are LGHDT and YNNKEL (reference sequence). CDR3 nucleotides: TGTGCCAGCAGCCAAGTTTATGGGACAGCAAAATTCACCGTGTTACACTTT. This translates into CASSQVYGTAKFTVLHF.

This clone is a singleton in its sample. The chain has TRBV5-1 and TRBJ2-5, with TRBD2 as a possible D gene (6 bases). Germline values: CDR1 SGHRS, CDR2 YFSETQ. This CDR3 has 15 residues. Trimming left V 0 bases short and J 0 bases short, with 9 bases between. CDR3 nucleotides: TGCGCCAGCAGCTTGGTTCGGGGGAACCAAGAGACCCAGTACTTC. Translating gives CASSLVRGNQETQYF. The full variable domain, with the rest looked up from reference TRBV5-1 and TRBJ2-5, is KAGVTQTPRYLIKTRGQQVTLSCSPISGHRSVSWYQQTPGQGLQFLFEYFSETQRNKGNFPGRFSGRQFSNSRSEMNVSTLELGDSALYLCASSLVRGNQETQYFGPGTRLLVL.

The rearrangement links TRBV5-8 to TRBJ1-1; possibly TRBD1 for D (5 bases). The ends were cut back, 0 bases at V and 4 bases at J, with 13 bases in the middle. This CDR3 region has 15 residues. Germline V lookup: CDR1 SGHTS, CDR2 YDEGEE. Here the CDR3 reads CASSLGTSGVTEAFF. The CDR3 DNA reads TGTGCCAGCAGCTTGGGGACATCAGGAGTCACTGAAGCTTTCTTT.

This rearrangement joins TRBV6-2 or TRBV6-3 to TRBJ2-5, with D possibly being TRBD1 (6 bases). The V gene lost 4 bases and the J gene lost 5 bases, with 17 bases spanning the gap. Germline CDR1 reads MNHEY; CDR2 reads SVGEGT. CDR3 length: 15 amino acids. CDR3: CASSFLRGRGETQYF. CDR3 DNA sequence: TGTGCCAGCAGTTTTCTTAGGGGGAGAGGGGAGACCCAGTACTTC.

This sequence joins TRBV4-2 and TRBJ1-3; 11 nucleotides line up with TRBD1. CDR1 LGHNA and CDR2 YNFKEQ come from the germline V gene. Trimming took 4 bases from V and 2 from J; bases not matched to a gene: 7. This CDR3 region has 17 residues. DNA for the CDR3: TGTGCCAGCAGCCTAACTGGACAGGGGGCGGCTGGAAACACCATATATTTT. Translation: CASSLTGQGAAGNTIYF.

The gene calls are TRBV2 and TRBJ1-1; D is uncertain. There are 14 residues in the CDR3. The V end lost 5 bases, the J end lost 0 bases, and 10 bases lay between the germline ends. Germline-derived CDR1 and CDR2 are SNHLY and FYNNEI. Here the CDR3 DNA reads TGTGCCAGCAGTAATAGCGTTTTGAACACTGAAGCTTTCTTT. Encoded protein: CASSNSVLNTEAFF.

The chain combines TRBV6-5 with TRBJ1-5, with D possibly being TRBD1 (6 bases). Looked up from germline, CDR1 is MNHEY and CDR2 is SVGAGI. There are 13 residues in the CDR3. The V end lost 0 bases, the J end lost 7 bases, and 7 bases lay between the germline ends. The CDR3 DNA reads TGTGCCAGCAGTTACTCGAGGGGGCAGCCCCAGCATTTT. As protein: CASSYSRGQPQHF.

The V call is TRBV14, the J call TRBJ2-1; 11 bases are shared with TRBD2. Germline lookup yields CDR1 SGHDN and CDR2 FVKESK. The CDR3 consists of 14 residues. With 4 bases clipped from V and 7 bases from J, the junction kept 3 bases outside the gene matches. The CDR3, as DNA: TGTGCCAGCAGCCCTAGCGGGGGGTGGAATGAGCAGTTCTTC. It specifies CASSPSGGWNEQFF.

This clone was recorded only once. V and J are TRBV7-2 and TRBJ1-1, with a weak D call TRBD1 (6 bases). Germline loops: CDR1 SGHTA, CDR2 FQGNSA. The CDR3 consists of 14 residues. V lost 5 bases and J lost 4, with 14 bases in between. CDR3: CASSVYREGTEAFF. The DNA of the CDR3 is TGTGCCAGCAGCGTATACAGGGAGGGCACTGAAGCTTTCTTT.

This chain links TRBV7-2 with TRBJ1-1, with D possibly matching TRBD1 (5 bases). Germline V gene data show CDR1 as SGHTA and CDR2 as FQGNSA. This CDR3 is built from 15 residues. Trimming took off 3 bases at V and 3 bases at J, with 14 bases between the two ends. The CDR3, as DNA: TGTGCCAGCAGCTTCAGGGTAGGGGCGGACACTGAAGCTTTCTTT. Translation gives CASSFRVGADTEAFF.

The chain is built from TRBV5-6 and TRBJ2-2; D uncertain. The germline V gene has CDR1 SGHDT and CDR2 YYEEEE. The V end lost 4 bases, the J end lost 3 bases, and 4 bases lay between the germline ends. The CDR3 spans 12 residues. CDR3 sequence (DNA): TGTGCCAGCAGCCTCTACACCGGGGAGCTGTTTTTT. Translated, it gives CASSLYTGELFF.

V gene TRBV4-1 combines with J gene TRBJ2-1; 7 nucleotides agree with TRBD2. Germline V gene sequence: CDR1 MGHRA, CDR2 YSYEKL. The CDR3 runs 18 residues. The J segment lost 2 bases and the V segment lost 0 bases, leaving 10 bases of the junction unmatched. CDR3 sequence reads: CASSQDPLPGGTYNEQFF. CDR3 bases: TGCGCCAGCAGCCAAGATCCTCTGCCGGGGGGAACCTACAATGAGCAGTTCTTC.

This chain joins TRBV2 and TRBJ1-5; TRBD1 is a possible D gene (6 bases). This CDR3 spans 14 amino acids. The V gene's germline CDR1 is SNHLY and CDR2 FYNNEI. V lost 3 bases and J lost 6, with 12 bases in between. Here the CDR3 reads CASSDRGVAQPQHF. The CDR3 nucleotides are TGTGCCAGCAGTGACAGGGGAGTAGCTCAGCCCCAGCATTTT.

The CDR3 DNA sequence: TGTGCCAGCAGCTTAAAGAGCCTGGGCATGAACACTGAAGCTTTCTTT. Protein product: CASSLKSLGMNTEAFF. The chain combines TRBV7-9 with TRBJ1-1; D uncertain. The CDR3 is 16 residues long. Trimming shortened V by 2 bases and J by 0 bases, and 13 bases separated the two germline ends. The V gene's germline CDR1 is SEHNR and CDR2 FQNEAQ (reference sequence).

This sequence joins TRBV5-6 and TRBJ2-7; TRBD2 matches 7 bases. V was clipped by 4 bases and J by 2 bases; unmatched bases: 15. CDR1 and CDR2 (germline): SGHDT, YYEEEE. The CDR3 length is 17 residues. The CDR3: CASSRGVVAGVPYEQYF. The CDR3 coding sequence is TGTGCCAGCAGCCGGGGGGTGGTTGCGGGAGTCCCCTACGAGCAGTACTTC.